Following are 15 T cell receptor beta chains from one sample sequenced in a study of response to subunit inactivated influenza vaccine. TCRdb re-called the RT-PCR reads through MiXCR, storing one row per CDR3 protein. The data contain about 180,000 distinct CDR3 sequences, roughly 8.7% of them singletons. The sample was non-naive T cells sorted from PBMCs, taken on the day of vaccination. The source of these receptors is a man aged 50-60 years who received an inactivated influenza vaccine.

The chain couples TRBV5-1 to TRBJ2-5; 8 nucleotides align to TRBD1. Germline V gene lookup returns CDR1 SGHRS and CDR2 YFSETQ. J gave up 4 bases and V 0 bases, and 11 bases lay outside the gene matches. CDR3 size: 17 residues. In DNA form, the CDR3 reads TGCGCCAGCAGCTTGGGTCAGCGACAGGGGATCGGAGAGACCCAGTACTTC. This gives the protein CASSLGQRQGIGETQYF.

This clonotype came up a few times. The chain couples TRBV12-3 or TRBV12-4 to TRBJ2-1, with 8 bases fitting TRBD1. With V trimmed by 5 bases and J by 4 bases, 16 bases remained unmatched. This CDR3 has 18 residues. CDR3 protein: CASSPLWGQGAKYNEQFF. The DNA of the CDR3 is TGTGCCAGCAGTCCCCTCTGGGGGCAGGGGGCCAAATACAATGAGCAGTTCTTC.

This clonotype has more than one count but fewer than ten. The V gene is TRBV10-3, the J gene TRBJ2-3; TRBD2 might be the D (7 bases). Trimming cost V 3 bases and J 6 bases, with 22 bases left between them. Germline values: CDR1 ENHRY, CDR2 SYGVKD. The CDR3 contains 17 residues. As DNA, the CDR3 is TGTGCCATCAGTGACGGTGGGGGCGGGGGCCTTACGGATACGCAGTATTTT. It yields the protein CAISDGGGGGLTDTQYF.

This clonotype has just a few counts. The chain combines TRBV5-5 with TRBJ2-7; 8 nucleotides line up with TRBD1. The CDR3 has 15 residues. J was trimmed by 3 bases and V by 0 bases; bases with no gene match: 5. Germline CDR1 reads SGHKS; CDR2 reads YYEKEE (reference sequence). DNA for the CDR3: TGTGCCAGCAGCTTGGGACAGGGGTTCGGCTACGAGCAGTACTTC. Translating gives CASSLGQGFGYEQYF.

The J gene is TRBJ2-1, the V gene TRBV6-1; 10 nucleotides align to TRBD1. CDR3 length: 15 amino acids. V lost 8 bases, J lost 6 bases, and 10 bases stayed unmatched. CDR1 MNHNS and CDR2 SASEGT come from the germline V gene. The CDR3, as DNA: TGTGCCAGCGGGACCCGGGACAGGGGCCCCAATGAGCAGTTCTTC. It encodes CASGTRDRGPNEQFF.

This clonotype was detected many times. The chain uses TRBV20-1 and TRBJ2-7; TRBD2 agrees at 13 bases. This CDR3 is 13 amino acids long. From germline, CDR1 is DFQATT and CDR2 SNEGSKA (reference sequence). The J segment lost 3 bases and the V segment lost 6 bases, leaving 2 bases of the junction unmatched. In DNA form, the CDR3 reads TGCAGTGCCAGGACTAGCGGGGGCTACGAGCAGTACTTC. Amino acid sequence: CSARTSGGYEQYF.

This clonotype showed up many times. The chain combines TRBV7-2 with TRBJ2-3; 7 nucleotides agree with TRBD2. Germline assignment: CDR1 SGHTA and CDR2 FQGNSA. The CDR3 loop spans 15 amino acids. V dropped 5 bases and J dropped 4; count of bases not matched to a gene: 9. CDR3 DNA sequence: TGTGCCAGCAGCCGAGCGGGATCAGTAGCAGATACGCAGTATTTT. Translation gives CASSRAGSVADTQYF.

The V call is TRBV6-2 or TRBV6-3, the J call TRBJ2-3, with 9 nucleotides matching TRBD2. Per germline, CDR1 MNHEY and CDR2 SVGEGT. CDR3 length: 19 amino acids. V was clipped by 2 bases and J by 4 bases; unmatched bases: 16. The CDR3 is CASSYGASGIGVVPDTQYF. The DNA for the CDR3 is TGTGCCAGCAGTTACGGAGCTAGCGGGATCGGGGTCGTGCCAGATACGCAGTATTTT.

This clonotype was recorded at least ten times. The gene calls are TRBV12-3 or TRBV12-4 and TRBJ2-6, with D maybe TRBD1 (6 bases). Trimming left V 1 base short and J 4 bases short, with 11 bases between. The CDR3 extends over 16 amino acids. The CDR3: CASSLVGAKGANVLTF. The CDR3 DNA is TGTGCCAGCAGTTTAGTGGGGGCGAAAGGGGCCAACGTCCTGACTTTC.

The chain combines TRBV19 with TRBJ2-5; D is unclear. The V gene lost 5 bases and the J gene lost 5 bases, with 18 bases spanning the gap. Germline V lookup: CDR1 LNHDA, CDR2 SQIVND (reference sequence). The CDR3 spans 15 residues. Written as DNA, the CDR3 is TGTGCCAGTAGTCCAGCAGGCCATTTGCGCGAGACCCAGTACTTC. Translated, it gives CASSPAGHLRETQYF.

This clonotype was seen a few times. The gene calls are TRBV5-8 and TRBJ2-1; 16 nucleotides match TRBD2. The J segment lost 9 bases and the V segment lost 3 bases, leaving 6 bases of the junction unmatched. This CDR3 contains 16 residues. Germline CDR1 is SGHTS and CDR2 is YDEGEE. The CDR3, as DNA: TGTGCCAGCAGCTCCGGGACTAGCGGGAGGGCCTCTGAGCAGTTCTTC. It specifies CASSSGTSGRASEQFF.

The rearrangement joins TRBV28 to TRBJ1-2; D not certain. This CDR3 spans 14 amino acids. From germline, CDR1 is MDHEN and CDR2 SYDVKM. V lost 5 bases and J lost 4, with 14 bases in between. This CDR3 reads CASSPWTVVYGYTF. CDR3 coding DNA: TGTGCCAGCAGTCCCTGGACGGTAGTCTATGGCTACACCTTC.

This clonotype was observed many times. J is TRBJ2-1 and V is TRBV6-4; unclear D gene. The CDR3 consists of 13 residues. V lost 2 bases and J lost 7, with 9 bases in between. From germline, CDR1 is MRHNA and CDR2 SNTAGT. CDR3 sequence (DNA): TGTGCCAGCAGTGACGAGGAGTGGAATGAGCAGTTCTTC. It specifies CASSDEEWNEQFF.

This clonotype was observed a few times. The chain combines TRBV28 with TRBJ1-3, with TRBD1 identical over 7 bases. Trimming at V came to 5 bases and at J to 10 bases, leaving 14 bases not matched to a gene. The length of the CDR3 is 15 residues. Germline values: CDR1 MDHEN, CDR2 SYDVKM. The CDR3 DNA sequence: TGTGCCAGCAGTGGACAGGCCCGAACTGTTGGGACCATATATTTT. Translation gives CASSGQARTVGTIYF.

The chain couples TRBV20-1 to TRBJ2-5; TRBD2 might be the D (6 bases). The CDR3 is made up of 12 amino acids. In germline, CDR1 is DFQATT, CDR2 SNEGSKA (reference sequence). V was clipped by 6 bases and J by 2 bases, with 10 bases between them. The CDR3 protein is CSAFSGQETQYF. CDR3 coding DNA: TGCAGTGCATTCAGCGGGCAAGAGACCCAGTACTTC.